Shown below are 20 T cell receptor beta chains from a single sample sequenced in a study. TCRdb re-derived calls from the RT-PCR reads in MiXCR, one entry per CDR3 protein. The table has 550,000 to 750,000 distinct CDR3 sequences, 13% to 15% seen once. Sequencing was done on a sample of memory CD4+ T cells from blood. These receptors were obtained from a female donor in good health, serving as a healthy control.

This clonotype was observed a handful of times. V and J are TRBV6-5 and TRBJ1-1, with 7 bases matching TRBD1. The V gene end was trimmed by 3 bases and the J gene end by 9 bases; junction bases not matched to a gene: 10. This CDR3 has 14 amino acids. Germline values: CDR1 MNHEY, CDR2 SVGAGI. In DNA, the CDR3 is TGTGCCAGCAGTTATCGTCCAGGGGGGGAGAAAGCTTTCTTT. Protein: CASSYRPGGEKAFF.

This clonotype was recorded at least ten times. The V call is TRBV5-1, the J call TRBJ2-1; possibly TRBD1 for D (6 bases). Trimming pared 4 bases from V and 12 bases from J, leaving 20 bases between. The germline gives CDR1 SGHRS, CDR2 YFSETQ. CDR3 size: 14 residues. CDR3 sequence reads: CASSPQDSAQGQFF. CDR3 sequence (DNA): TGCGCCAGCAGCCCCCAGGACAGCGCCCAGGGGCAGTTCTTC.

The J gene is TRBJ2-6, the V gene TRBV12-3 or TRBV12-4; no reliable D call. This CDR3 contains 15 residues. The V end lost 5 bases, the J end lost 2 bases, and 10 bases lay between the germline ends. CDR3 in DNA: TGTGCCAGCAGTCCCCGGATGGCTGGGGCCAACGTCCTGACTTTC. Protein: CASSPRMAGANVLTF.

The chain carries TRBV10-3 and TRBJ1-6; possible D gene TRBD1, 5 bases. Germline V gene sequence: CDR1 ENHRY, CDR2 SYGVKD. V was trimmed by 10 bases and J by 10 bases, leaving 17 bases between them. The CDR3 extends over 13 amino acids. CDR3 nucleotide sequence: TGTGCCAGCACCCCCCCGGAGGGGTCACCCCTCCACTTT. Translated, it gives CASTPPEGSPLHF.

The gene calls are TRBV7-2 and TRBJ2-1; D is perhaps TRBD1 or TRBD2 (5 bases each). This CDR3 comprises 16 residues. Germline loops: CDR1 SGHTA, CDR2 FQGNSA. Trimming took off 2 bases at V and 4 bases at J, with 15 bases between the two ends. The CDR3 DNA follows: TGTGCCAGCAGCTTATCCCCTGGGGGAGCTTACAATGAGCAGTTCTTC. Translation: CASSLSPGGAYNEQFF.

This clonotype was seen a few times. V is TRBV5-1 and J is TRBJ2-3, with no clear D. V was cut by 0 bases and J by 4 bases, with 9 bases left in between. The CDR3 loop spans 14 amino acids. Germline V CDR1 and CDR2: SGHRS, YFSETQ. Written as DNA, the CDR3 is TGCGCCAGCAGCTTGGATGTTCAGTCAGATACGCAGTATTTT. It encodes CASSLDVQSDTQYF.

This clonotype was counted only a few times. The CDR3: CASSVGLAYTYEQYF. For the CDR3, the DNA is TGTGCCAGCAGCGTCGGACTAGCCTATACCTACGAGCAGTACTTC. V gene TRBV9 combines with J gene TRBJ2-7; TRBD2 matches 8 bases. The CDR3 contains 15 residues. The germline V gene has CDR1 SGDLS and CDR2 YYNGEE. Unmatched junction bases numbered 6, after V lost 2 bases and J lost 2 bases.

This clonotype was seen more than once but under ten times. The V gene is TRBV5-1, the J gene TRBJ1-1; D unresolved. The germline gives CDR1 SGHRS, CDR2 YFSETQ. V was cut by 4 bases and J by 1 base, with 14 bases left in between. CDR3 size: 15 residues. The CDR3 region is CASSSLVGKNTEAFF. The DNA of the CDR3 is TGCGCCAGCAGCAGTCTCGTGGGGAAGAACACTGAAGCTTTCTTT. Using reference TRBV5-1 and TRBJ1-1 for the parts outside the CDR3, the full variable domain is KAGVTQTPRYLIKTRGQQVTLSCSPISGHRSVSWYQQTPGQGLQFLFEYFSETQRNKGNFPGRFSGRQFSNSRSEMNVSTLELGDSALYLCASSSLVGKNTEAFFGQGTRLTVV.

In its sample, this clonotype was seen many times. The gene calls are TRBV10-3 and TRBJ1-2, with 7 bases lining up with TRBD1. V was clipped by 10 bases and J by 2 bases; unmatched bases: 4. The CDR3 spans 12 residues. The germline V gene has CDR1 ENHRY and CDR2 SYGVKD. The CDR3 DNA follows: TGTGCCAGCGGGGACAGAAACTATGGCTACACCTTC. Its protein is CASGDRNYGYTF.

V usage is TRBV5-1 and J usage is TRBJ2-6; D gene ambiguous. The CDR3 covers 16 residues. Germline CDR1 is SGHRS and CDR2 is YFSETQ. V was cut by 4 bases and J by 3 bases, with 14 bases left in between. In DNA form, the CDR3 reads TGCGCCAGCAGCCCACAGCCTCAGATTGGGGCCAACGTCCTGACTTTC. Translation: CASSPQPQIGANVLTF.

This clonotype was picked up many times. V is TRBV20-1 and J is TRBJ1-1; D uncertain. Germline CDR1 and CDR2: DFQATT and SNEGSKA (reference sequence). Trimming removed 5 bases at V and 4 bases at J, with 14 bases between. This CDR3 is 13 amino acids long. CDR3 in amino acids: CSAFRAEVTEAFF. CDR3 DNA: TGCAGTGCTTTTCGAGCGGAAGTCACTGAAGCTTTCTTT.

This clonotype occurred a few times. The chain links TRBV9 to TRBJ2-1; TRBD2 is a possible D gene (7 bases). The germline V and J ends were trimmed by 0 bases and 0 bases, with 13 bases remaining between them. This CDR3 comprises 17 residues. CDR1 is SGDLS, CDR2 YYNGEE, per germline. CDR3 loop: CASSVVGGASSYNEQFF. Here the CDR3 DNA reads TGTGCCAGCAGCGTAGTTGGGGGGGCGAGCTCCTACAATGAGCAGTTCTTC. The full variable domain, with the rest looked up from reference TRBV9 and TRBJ2-1, is DSGVTQTPKHLITATGQRVTLRCSPRSGDLSVYWYQQSLDQGLQFLIQYYNGEERAKGNILERFSAQQFPDLHSELNLSSLELGDSALYFCASSVVGGASSYNEQFFGPGTRLTVL.

The chain is built from TRBV12-3 or TRBV12-4 and TRBJ1-2, with D perhaps TRBD1 (6 bases). Trimming removed 7 bases at V and 1 base at J, with 13 bases between. The CDR3 has 14 amino acids. The DNA for the CDR3 is TGTGCCAGCATACGGGACACAAATAACTATGGCTACACCTTC. Protein product: CASIRDTNNYGYTF.

The CDR3 region is CATTQDGLAGNEQFF. The CDR3 nucleotides read TGTGCCACCACCCAGGACGGACTAGCCGGGAATGAGCAGTTCTTC. This chain connects TRBV2 to TRBJ2-1; 8 bases map to TRBD2. This CDR3 region has 15 residues. The V and J ends lost 10 bases and 7 bases, in that order; junction bases with no gene match: 15. CDR1 SNHLY and CDR2 FYNNEI come from the germline V gene.

This chain uses TRBV6-5 with TRBJ2-1; TRBD2 aligns across 15 bases. V lost 0 bases, J lost 13 bases, and 7 bases stayed unmatched. The germline V gene has CDR1 MNHEY and CDR2 SVGAGI. There are 16 residues in the CDR3. This CDR3 reads CASSYSGLAGGPSQFF. The CDR3 nucleotides are TGTGCCAGCAGTTACTCCGGACTAGCGGGAGGGCCGAGCCAGTTCTTC.

The chain recombines TRBV6-1 with TRBJ1-6, with TRBD1 as a possible D gene (6 bases). Trimming cost V 7 bases and J 9 bases, with 19 bases left between them. Germline CDR1 MNHNS, CDR2 SASEGT. The CDR3 totals 15 residues. CDR3 coding DNA: TGTGCCAGCATCCCGGGGGCCTCGGGGGGTTCACCCCTCCACTTT. Its translation: CASIPGASGGSPLHF.

This rearrangement joins TRBV20-1 to TRBJ2-1; TRBD2 matches at 11 bases. Germline CDR1 reads DFQATT; CDR2 reads SNEGSKA (reference sequence). Trimming removed 5 bases from V and 4 bases from J; junction bases left unmatched: 4. CDR3 length: 14 residues. The CDR3 loop is CSAQTSGGYNEQFF. In DNA, the CDR3 is TGCAGTGCTCAAACTAGCGGGGGATACAATGAGCAGTTCTTC.

This clonotype was observed at least ten times. V and J are TRBV12-3 or TRBV12-4 and TRBJ2-1; D not certain. V was clipped by 3 bases and J by 6 bases, with 3 bases between them. There are 11 residues in the CDR3. The CDR3: CASSFTNEQFF. CDR3 DNA: TGTGCCAGCAGTTTTACCAATGAGCAGTTCTTC.

This clonotype came up a few times. The chain couples TRBV9 to TRBJ1-2; D is unresolved. The germline V gene has CDR1 SGDLS and CDR2 YYNGEE. The ends were cut back, 0 bases at V and 5 bases at J, with 5 bases in the middle. The CDR3 consists of 12 residues. The CDR3 spells CASSVVSYGYTF. Written as DNA, the CDR3 is TGTGCCAGCAGCGTAGTCAGTTATGGCTACACCTTC.

CDR3 DNA sequence: TGTGCCAGCAGCTTAGTTACAGGGTCCGGGGAGCTGTTTTTT. Protein sequence: CASSLVTGSGELFF. The chain combines TRBV7-2 with TRBJ2-2; the D gene is possibly TRBD1 (6 bases). The CDR3 sequence is 14 residues long. V lost 1 base to trimming and J lost 6 bases, with 9 bases between them. Germline V gene lookup returns CDR1 SGHTA and CDR2 FQGNSA.